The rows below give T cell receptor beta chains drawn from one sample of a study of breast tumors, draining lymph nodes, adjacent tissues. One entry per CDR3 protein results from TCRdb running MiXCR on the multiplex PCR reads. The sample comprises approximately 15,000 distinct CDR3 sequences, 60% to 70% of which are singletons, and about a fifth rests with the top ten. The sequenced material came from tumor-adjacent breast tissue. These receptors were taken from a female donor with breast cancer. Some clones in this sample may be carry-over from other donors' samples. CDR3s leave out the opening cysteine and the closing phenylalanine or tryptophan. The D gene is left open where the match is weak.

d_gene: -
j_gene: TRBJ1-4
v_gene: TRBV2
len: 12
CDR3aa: ASRGTSTNEKLF

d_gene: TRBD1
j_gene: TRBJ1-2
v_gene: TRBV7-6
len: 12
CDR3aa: ASSLADRGPDYT

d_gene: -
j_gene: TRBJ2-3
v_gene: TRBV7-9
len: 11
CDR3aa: ASTPRRTDTQY

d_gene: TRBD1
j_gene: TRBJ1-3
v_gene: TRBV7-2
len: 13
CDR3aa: ASSSYRGSGNTIY

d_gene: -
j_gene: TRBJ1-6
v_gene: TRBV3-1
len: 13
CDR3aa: ASSPVGGENSPLH

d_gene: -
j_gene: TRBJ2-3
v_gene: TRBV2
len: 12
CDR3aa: ASSERPLTDTQY

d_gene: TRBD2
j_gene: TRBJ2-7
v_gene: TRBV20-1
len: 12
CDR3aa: SARDAGGPSEQY

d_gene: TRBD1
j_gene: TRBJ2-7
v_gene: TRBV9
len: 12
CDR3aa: ASSKTGGSDEQY

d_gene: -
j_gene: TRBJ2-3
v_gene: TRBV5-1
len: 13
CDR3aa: ASSSDVGATDTQY

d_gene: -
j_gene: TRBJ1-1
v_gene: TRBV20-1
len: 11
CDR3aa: SARRETNTEAF

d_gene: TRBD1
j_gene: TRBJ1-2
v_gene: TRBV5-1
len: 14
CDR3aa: ASSYAGTGVAYGYT

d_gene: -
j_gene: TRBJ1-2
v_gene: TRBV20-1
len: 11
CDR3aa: SARWQGDYGYT

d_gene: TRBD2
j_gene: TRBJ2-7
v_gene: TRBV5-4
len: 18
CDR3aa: ASSFRMGSRTSGRAREQY

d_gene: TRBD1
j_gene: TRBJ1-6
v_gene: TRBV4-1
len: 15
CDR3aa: ASSQYTGGANNSPLH

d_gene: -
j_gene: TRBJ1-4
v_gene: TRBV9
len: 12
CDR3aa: ASSVEGRMEKLF

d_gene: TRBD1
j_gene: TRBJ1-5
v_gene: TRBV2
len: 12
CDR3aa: ASSPTGGDPPQH

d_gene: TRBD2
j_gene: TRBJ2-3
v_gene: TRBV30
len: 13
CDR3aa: AWSRAGGLSDTQY

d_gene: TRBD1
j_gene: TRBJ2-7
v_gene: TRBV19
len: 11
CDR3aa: ATSQGLTYEQY

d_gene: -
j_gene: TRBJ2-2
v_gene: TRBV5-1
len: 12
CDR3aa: ASSRSGHTGELF

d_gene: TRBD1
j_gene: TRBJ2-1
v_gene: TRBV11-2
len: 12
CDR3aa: ASSPDRASNEQF

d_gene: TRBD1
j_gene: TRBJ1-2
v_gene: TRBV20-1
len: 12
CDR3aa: SAPTTGGASGYT

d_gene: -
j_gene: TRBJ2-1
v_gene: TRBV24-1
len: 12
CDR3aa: ATSAVDFDNEQF

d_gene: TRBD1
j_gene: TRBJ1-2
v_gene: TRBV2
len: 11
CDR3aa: ASNRQGDYGYT

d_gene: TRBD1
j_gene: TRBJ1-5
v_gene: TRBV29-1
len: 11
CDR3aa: SATPGQGQPQH

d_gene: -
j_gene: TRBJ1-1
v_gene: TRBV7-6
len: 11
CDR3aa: ASGSQDYTEAF

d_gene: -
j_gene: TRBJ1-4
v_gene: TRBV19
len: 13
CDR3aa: ASSASGPSDGKLF

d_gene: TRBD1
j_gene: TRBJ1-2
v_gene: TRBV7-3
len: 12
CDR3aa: ASSLGQGAYGYT

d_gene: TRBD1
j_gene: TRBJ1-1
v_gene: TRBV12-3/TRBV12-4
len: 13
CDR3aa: ASILPGTGDGEAF

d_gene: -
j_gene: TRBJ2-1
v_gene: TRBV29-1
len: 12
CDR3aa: SVEGTRGGDEQF

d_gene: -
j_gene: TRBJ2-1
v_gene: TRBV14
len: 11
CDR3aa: ASRGQVYNEQF

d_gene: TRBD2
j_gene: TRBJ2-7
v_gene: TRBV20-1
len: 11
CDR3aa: SANSGSTYEQY

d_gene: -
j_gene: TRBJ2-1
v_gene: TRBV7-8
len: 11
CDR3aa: ASSLGSVYEQF

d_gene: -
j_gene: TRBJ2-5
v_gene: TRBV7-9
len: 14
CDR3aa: ASSSPGVGYQETQY

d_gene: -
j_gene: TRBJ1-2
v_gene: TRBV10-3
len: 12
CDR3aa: AISESQGGGGYT

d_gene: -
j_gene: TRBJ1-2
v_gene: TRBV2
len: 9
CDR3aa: ASSPRDGYT

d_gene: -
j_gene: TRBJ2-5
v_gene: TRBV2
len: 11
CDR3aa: ASSESVPGTQY

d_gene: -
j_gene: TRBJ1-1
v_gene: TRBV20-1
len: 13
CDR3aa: SASGGAVVNTEAF

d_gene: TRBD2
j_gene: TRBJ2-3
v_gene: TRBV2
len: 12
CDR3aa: ATSTSLSTDTQY

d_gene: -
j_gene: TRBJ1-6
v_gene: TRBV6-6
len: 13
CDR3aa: ASSLAGQKNSPLH

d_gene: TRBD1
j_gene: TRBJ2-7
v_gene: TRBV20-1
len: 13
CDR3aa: SASYTGTGNHEQY

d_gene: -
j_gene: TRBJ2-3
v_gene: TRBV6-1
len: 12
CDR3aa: ASSTGRSTDTQY

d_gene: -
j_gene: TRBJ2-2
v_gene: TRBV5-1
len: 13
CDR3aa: ASSLDGVNTGELF

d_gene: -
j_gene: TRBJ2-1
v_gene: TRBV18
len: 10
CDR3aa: ASSPPRPDEF

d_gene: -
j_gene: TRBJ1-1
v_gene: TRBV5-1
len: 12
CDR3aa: ASSLGGANTEAF

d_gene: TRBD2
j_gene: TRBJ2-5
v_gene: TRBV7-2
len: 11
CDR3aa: ASASAGGETQY

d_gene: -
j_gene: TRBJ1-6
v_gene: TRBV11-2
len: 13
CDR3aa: ASSASRGRNSPLH

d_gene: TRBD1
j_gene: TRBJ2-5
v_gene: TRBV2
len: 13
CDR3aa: ASGGDRGTKETQY

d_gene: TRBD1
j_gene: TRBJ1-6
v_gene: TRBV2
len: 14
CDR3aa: AILGQGVSYNSPLH

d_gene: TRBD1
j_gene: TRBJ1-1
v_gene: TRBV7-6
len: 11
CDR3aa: ASSAGTGVEAF

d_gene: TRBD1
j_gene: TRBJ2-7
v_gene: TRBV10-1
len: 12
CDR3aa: ASRRQGDSYEQY

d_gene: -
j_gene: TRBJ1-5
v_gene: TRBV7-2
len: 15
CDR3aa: ASSPRAGEAPNQPQH

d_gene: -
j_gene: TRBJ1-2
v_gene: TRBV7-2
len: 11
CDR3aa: ASSFPRDYGYT

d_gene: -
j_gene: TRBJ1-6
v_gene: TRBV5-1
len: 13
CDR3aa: ASSTGGGSGSPLH

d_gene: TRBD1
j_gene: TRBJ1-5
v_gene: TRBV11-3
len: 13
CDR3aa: ASSLGDRRNQPQH

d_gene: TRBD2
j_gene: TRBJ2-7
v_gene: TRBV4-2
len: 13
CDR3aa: ASSQGTSGVYEQY